This T cell receptor beta chain was recovered during a study of T cell clonotyping in hematopoietic cell transplantation. For this clone: Its target is not known.

The V end was cut by 3 bases, the J end by 7 bases, with 17 bases between. The CDR3 loop spans 16 amino acids. Germline CDR1 reads SGDLS; CDR2 reads YYNGEE. Whole-study results and caveats: Pathologically expanded recipient clonotypes increased progressively from day 30 to day 180 as diversity fell. Few recipient clonotypes overlapped donors; over 97% were de novo at given depth. Broader posttransplant TCR repertoire diversity was predicted by graft donor and pretransplant recipient Inverse Simpson Index values. Cells were unsorted, so CD4 and CD8 contributions were not separated.

Profiled with immunoSEQ multiplex PCR; TCRdb holds only in-frame clones, not every one. The sample contains under 10,000 clones, roughly 79% of which appear only once. The receptor comes from a female patient aged 50-59 years who had an allogeneic stem cell transplant from an unrelated donor, so the T cells may come from the graft donor. Some clones in this sample may be carry-over from other donors' samples. The chain recombines TRBV9 with TRBJ1-6, with D possibly being TRBD1 (5 bases). The material sequenced was peripheral blood mononuclear cells, taken 180 days after allogeneic stem cell transplant. The CDR3 reads CASSAGDSRANSPLHF. The CDR3 DNA reads as TGTGCCAGCAGCGCTGGGGACTCCCGGGCCAATTCACCCCTCCACTTT.